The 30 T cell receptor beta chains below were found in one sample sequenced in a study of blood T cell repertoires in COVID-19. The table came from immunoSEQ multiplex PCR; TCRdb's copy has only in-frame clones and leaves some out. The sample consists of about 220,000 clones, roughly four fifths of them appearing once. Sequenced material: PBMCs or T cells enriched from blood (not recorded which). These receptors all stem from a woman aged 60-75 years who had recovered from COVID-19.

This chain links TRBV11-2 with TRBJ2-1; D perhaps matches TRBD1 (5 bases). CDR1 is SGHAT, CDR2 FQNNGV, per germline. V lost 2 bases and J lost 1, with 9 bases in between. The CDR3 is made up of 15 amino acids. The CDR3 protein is CASSLQSGSYNEQFF. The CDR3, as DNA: TGTGCCAGCAGCTTACAGTCAGGGTCCTACAATGAGCAGTTCTTC.

For the CDR3, the DNA is TGTGCCTGGAGTTCTACAGGGGTTACTCAGGCTTTCTTT. Translated, it gives CAWSSTGVTQAFF. The chain links TRBV30 to TRBJ1-1; 7 bases are shared with TRBD1. Germline V gene lookup returns CDR1 GTSNPN and CDR2 SVGIG (reference sequence). The J segment lost 11 bases and the V segment lost 2 bases, leaving 11 bases of the junction unmatched. The length of the CDR3 is 13 residues.

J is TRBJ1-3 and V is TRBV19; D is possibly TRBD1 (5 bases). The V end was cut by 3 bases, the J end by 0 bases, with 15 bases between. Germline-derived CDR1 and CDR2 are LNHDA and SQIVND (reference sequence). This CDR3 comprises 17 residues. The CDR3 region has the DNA TGTGCCAGTAGTATCCCTAACATAGGGGACTCTGGAAACACCATATATTTT. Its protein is CASSIPNIGDSGNTIYF.

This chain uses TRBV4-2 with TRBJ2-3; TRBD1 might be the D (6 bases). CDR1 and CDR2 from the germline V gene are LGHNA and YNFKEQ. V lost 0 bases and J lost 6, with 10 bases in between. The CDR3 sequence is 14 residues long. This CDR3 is CASSQEGTFDTQYF. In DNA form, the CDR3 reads TGTGCCAGCAGCCAAGAAGGGACATTTGATACGCAGTATTTT.

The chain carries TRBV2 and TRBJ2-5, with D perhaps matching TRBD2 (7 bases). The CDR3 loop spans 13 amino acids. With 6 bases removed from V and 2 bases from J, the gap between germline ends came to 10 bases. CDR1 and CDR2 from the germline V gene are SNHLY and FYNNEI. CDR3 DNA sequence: TGTGCCAGCAGCAGGGGACTACAAGAGACCCAGTACTTC. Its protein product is CASSRGLQETQYF. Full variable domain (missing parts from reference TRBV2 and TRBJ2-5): EPEVTQTPSHQVTQMGQEVILRCVPISNHLYFYWYRQILGQKVEFLVSFYNNEISEKSEIFDDQFSVERPDGSNFTLKIRSTKLEDSAMYFCASSRGLQETQYFGPGTRLLVL.

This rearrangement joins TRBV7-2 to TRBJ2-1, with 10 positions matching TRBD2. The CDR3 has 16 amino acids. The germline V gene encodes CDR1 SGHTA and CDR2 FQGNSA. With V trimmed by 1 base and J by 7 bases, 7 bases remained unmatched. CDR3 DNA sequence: TGTGCCAGCAGCTTAGTCCCGCTAGCGGGGGAAAATGAGCAGTTCTTC. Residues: CASSLVPLAGENEQFF.

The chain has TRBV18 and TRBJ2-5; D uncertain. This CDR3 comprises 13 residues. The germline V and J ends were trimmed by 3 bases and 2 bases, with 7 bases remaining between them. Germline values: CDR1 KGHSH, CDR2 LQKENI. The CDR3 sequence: CASSPGRQETQYF. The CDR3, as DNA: TGTGCCAGCTCACCGGGCAGACAAGAGACCCAGTACTTC.

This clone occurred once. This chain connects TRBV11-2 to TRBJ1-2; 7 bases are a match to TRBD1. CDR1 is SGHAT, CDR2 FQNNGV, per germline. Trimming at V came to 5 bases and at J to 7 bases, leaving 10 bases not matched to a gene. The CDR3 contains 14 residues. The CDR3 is CASSPRQGKTGYTF. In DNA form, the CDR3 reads TGTGCCAGCAGCCCGAGACAGGGTAAGACTGGCTACACCTTC.

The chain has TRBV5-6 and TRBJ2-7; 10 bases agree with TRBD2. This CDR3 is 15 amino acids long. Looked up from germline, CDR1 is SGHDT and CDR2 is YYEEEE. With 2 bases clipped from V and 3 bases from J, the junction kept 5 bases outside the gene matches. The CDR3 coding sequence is TGTGCCAGCAGCTTAGCGGGGGGGCCGGTCTACGAGCAGTACTTC. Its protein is CASSLAGGPVYEQYF.

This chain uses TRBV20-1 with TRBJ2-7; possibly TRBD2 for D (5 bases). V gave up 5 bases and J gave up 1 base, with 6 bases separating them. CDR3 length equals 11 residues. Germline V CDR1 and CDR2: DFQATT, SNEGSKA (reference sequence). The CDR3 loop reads CSAGSSYEQYF. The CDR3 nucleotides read TGCAGTGCTGGGAGTTCCTACGAGCAGTACTTC.

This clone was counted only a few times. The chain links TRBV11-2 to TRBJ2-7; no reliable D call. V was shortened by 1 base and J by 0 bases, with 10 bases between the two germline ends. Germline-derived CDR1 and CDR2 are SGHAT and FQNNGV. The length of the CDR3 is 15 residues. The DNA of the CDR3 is TGTGCCAGCAGCTTAGCTCATATGGCCTCCTACGAGCAGTACTTC. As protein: CASSLAHMASYEQYF. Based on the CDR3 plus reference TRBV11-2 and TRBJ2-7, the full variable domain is EAGVAQSPRYKIIEKRQSVAFWCNPISGHATLYWYQQILGQGPKLLIQFQNNGVVDDSQLPKDRFSAERLKGVDSTLKIQPAKLEDSAVYLCASSLAHMASYEQYFGPGTRLTVT.

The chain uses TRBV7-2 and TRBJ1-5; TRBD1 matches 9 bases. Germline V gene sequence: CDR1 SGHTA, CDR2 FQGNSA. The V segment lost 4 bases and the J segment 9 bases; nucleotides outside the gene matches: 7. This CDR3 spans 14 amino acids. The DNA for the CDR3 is TGTGCCAGCAGCTCCGGGACAGGGCTTGCGCCCCAGCATTTT. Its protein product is CASSSGTGLAPQHF.

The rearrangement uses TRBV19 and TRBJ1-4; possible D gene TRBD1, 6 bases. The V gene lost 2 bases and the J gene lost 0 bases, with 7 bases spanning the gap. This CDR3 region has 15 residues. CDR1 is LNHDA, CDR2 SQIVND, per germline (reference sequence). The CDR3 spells CASSIQGTTNEKLFF. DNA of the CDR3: TGTGCCAGTAGTATACAGGGGACAACTAATGAAAAACTGTTTTTT.

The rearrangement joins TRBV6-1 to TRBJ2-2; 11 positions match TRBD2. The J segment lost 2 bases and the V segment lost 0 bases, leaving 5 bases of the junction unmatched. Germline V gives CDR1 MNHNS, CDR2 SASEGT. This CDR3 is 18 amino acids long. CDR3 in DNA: TGTGCCAGCAGTGAAGCGGGTAGCGGGAGGGTAAACACCGGGGAGCTGTTTTTT. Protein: CASSEAGSGRVNTGELFF.

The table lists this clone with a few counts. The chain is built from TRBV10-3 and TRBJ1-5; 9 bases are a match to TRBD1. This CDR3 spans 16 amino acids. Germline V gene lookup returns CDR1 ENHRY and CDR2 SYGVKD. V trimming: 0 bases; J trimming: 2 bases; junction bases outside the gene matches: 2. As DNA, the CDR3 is TGTGCCATCAGTGAGTCTGGGGACAGGGGCAATCAGCCCCAGCATTTT. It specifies CAISESGDRGNQPQHF.

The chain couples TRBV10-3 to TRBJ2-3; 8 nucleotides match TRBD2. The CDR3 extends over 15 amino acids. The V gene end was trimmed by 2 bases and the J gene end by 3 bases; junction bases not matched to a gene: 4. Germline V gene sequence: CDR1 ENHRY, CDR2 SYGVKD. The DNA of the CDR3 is TGTGCCATCAGTGAGCGGGGGGGCCGGACAGATACGCAGTATTTT. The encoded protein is CAISERGGRTDTQYF.

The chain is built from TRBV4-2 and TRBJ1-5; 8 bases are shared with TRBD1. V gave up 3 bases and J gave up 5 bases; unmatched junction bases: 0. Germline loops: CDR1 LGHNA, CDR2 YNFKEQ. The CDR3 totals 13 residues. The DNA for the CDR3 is TGTGCCAGCAGCCAGGACAGGGATCAGCCCCAGCATTTT. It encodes CASSQDRDQPQHF.

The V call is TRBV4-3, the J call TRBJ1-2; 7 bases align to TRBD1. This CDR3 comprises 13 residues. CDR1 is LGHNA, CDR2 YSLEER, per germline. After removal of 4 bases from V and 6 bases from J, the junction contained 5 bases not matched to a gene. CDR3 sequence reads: CASSLRQGDGYTF. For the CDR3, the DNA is TGCGCCAGCAGCCTCAGACAGGGCGATGGCTACACCTTC.

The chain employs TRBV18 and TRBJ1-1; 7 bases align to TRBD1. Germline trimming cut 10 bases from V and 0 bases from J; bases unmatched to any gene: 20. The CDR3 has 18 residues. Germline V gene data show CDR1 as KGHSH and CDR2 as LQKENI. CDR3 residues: CATHLLPSKGQLNTEAFF. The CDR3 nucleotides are TGTGCCACCCACCTACTCCCGTCCAAGGGACAGCTGAACACTGAAGCTTTCTTT.

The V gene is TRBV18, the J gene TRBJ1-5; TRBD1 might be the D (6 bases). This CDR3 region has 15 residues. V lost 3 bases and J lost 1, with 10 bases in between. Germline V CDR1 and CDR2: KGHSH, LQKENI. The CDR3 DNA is TGTGCCAGCTCACCTCCCGACAGGAGCAATCAGCCCCAGCATTTT. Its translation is CASSPPDRSNQPQHF.

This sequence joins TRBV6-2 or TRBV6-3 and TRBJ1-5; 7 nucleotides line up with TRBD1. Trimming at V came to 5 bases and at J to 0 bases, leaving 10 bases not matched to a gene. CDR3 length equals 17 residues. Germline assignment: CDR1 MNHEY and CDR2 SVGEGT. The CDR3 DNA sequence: TGTGCCAGCAGTCCCGGGACAGCGGGGGCTAGCAATCAGCCCCAGCATTTT. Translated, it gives CASSPGTAGASNQPQHF.

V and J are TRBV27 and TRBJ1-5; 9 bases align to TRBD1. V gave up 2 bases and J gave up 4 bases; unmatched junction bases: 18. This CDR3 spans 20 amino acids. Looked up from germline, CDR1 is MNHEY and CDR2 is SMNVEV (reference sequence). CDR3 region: CASSLGAALGTGRSNQPQHF. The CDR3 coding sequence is TGTGCCAGCAGTTTAGGCGCGGCCCTAGGGACAGGGAGGAGTAATCAGCCCCAGCATTTT.

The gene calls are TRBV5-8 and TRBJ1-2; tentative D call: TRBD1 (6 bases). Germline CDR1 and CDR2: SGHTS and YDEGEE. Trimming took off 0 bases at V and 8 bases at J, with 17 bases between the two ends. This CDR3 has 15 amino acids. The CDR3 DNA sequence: TGTGCCAGCAGCTTGGCCGGGCCAGGGGACGGCGGCTACACCTTC. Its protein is CASSLAGPGDGGYTF.

The CDR3 DNA is TGTGCCAGCTCACCACCGGGGCTCAGGAATAATTCACCCCTCCACTTT. It encodes CASSPPGLRNNSPLHF. The chain links TRBV18 to TRBJ1-6; D may be TRBD1 (5 bases). The CDR3 is made up of 16 amino acids. V shed 0 bases and J shed 5 bases, with 11 bases lying between them. Germline loops: CDR1 KGHSH, CDR2 LQKENI.

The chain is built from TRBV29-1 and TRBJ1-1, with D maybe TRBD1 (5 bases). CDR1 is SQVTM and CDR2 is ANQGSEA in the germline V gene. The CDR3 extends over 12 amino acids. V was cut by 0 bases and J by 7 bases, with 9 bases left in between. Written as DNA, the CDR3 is TGCAGCGTTGAAGATGGGGGGATTGAAGCTTTCTTT. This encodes CSVEDGGIEAFF.

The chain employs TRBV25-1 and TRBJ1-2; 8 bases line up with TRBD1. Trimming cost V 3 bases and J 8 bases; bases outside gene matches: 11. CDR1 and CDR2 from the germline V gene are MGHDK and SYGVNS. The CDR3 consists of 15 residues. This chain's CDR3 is CASSEYITGTGGYTF. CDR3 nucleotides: TGTGCCAGCAGTGAGTACATAACAGGGACAGGAGGCTACACCTTC.

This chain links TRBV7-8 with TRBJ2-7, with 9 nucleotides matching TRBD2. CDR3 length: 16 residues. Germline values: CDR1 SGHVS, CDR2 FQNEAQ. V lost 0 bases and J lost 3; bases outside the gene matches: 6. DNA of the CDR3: TGTGCCAGCAGCTTAGCGGGTAGCGGGGGTTTCTACGAGCAGTACTTC. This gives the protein CASSLAGSGGFYEQYF.

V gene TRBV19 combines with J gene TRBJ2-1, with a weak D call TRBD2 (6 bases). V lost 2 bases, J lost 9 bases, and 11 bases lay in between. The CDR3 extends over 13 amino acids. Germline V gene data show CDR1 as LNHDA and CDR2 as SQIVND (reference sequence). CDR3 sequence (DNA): TGTGCCAGTAGTATAACGGGGGTACCTGAGCAGTTCTTC. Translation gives CASSITGVPEQFF.

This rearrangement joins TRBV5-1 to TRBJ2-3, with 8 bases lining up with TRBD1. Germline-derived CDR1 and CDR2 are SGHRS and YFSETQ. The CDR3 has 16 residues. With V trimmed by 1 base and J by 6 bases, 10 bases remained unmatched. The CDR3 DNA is TGCGCCAGCAGCTTGAGGGCAGGGGGCGCGAAGGATACGCAGTATTTT. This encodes CASSLRAGGAKDTQYF.

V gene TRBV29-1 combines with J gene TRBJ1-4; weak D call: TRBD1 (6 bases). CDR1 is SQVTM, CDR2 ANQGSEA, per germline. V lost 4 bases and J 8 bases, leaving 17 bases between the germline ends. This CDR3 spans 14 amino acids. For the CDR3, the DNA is TGCAGCGTTGGGGTGGGGACATCCCTGGAAAAACTGTTTTTT. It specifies CSVGVGTSLEKLFF.